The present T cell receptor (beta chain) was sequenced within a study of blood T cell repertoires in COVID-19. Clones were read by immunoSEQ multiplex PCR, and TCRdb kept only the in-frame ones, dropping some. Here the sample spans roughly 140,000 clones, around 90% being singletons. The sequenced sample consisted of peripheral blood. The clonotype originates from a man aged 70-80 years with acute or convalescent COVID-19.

Here the CDR3 reads CASSLGGVGYTF. The CDR3 DNA sequence: TGTGCCAGCAGCTTAGGAGGGGTTGGCTACACCTTC. The chain joins TRBV13 to TRBJ1-2; D is perhaps TRBD1 (5 bases). Trimming took 0 bases from V and 7 from J, leaving 6 bases between them. Germline V gene sequence: CDR1 PRHDT, CDR2 FYEKMQ (reference sequence). The CDR3 is 12 residues long.